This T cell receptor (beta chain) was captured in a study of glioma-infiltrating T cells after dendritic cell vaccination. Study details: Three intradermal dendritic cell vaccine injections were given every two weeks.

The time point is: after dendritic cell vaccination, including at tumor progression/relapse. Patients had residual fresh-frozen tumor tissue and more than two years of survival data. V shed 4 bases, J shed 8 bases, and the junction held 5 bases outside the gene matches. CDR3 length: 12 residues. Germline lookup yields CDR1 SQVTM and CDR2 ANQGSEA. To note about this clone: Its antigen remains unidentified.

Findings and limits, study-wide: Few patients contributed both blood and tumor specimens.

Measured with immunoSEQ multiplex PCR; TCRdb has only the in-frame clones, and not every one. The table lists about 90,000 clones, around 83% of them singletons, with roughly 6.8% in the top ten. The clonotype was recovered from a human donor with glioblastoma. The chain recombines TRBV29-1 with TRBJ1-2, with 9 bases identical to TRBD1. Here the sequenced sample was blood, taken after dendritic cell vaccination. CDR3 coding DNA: TGCAGCGTTGTTGGGACAGGGTTCGGCTACACCTTC. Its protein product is CSVVGTGFGYTF.